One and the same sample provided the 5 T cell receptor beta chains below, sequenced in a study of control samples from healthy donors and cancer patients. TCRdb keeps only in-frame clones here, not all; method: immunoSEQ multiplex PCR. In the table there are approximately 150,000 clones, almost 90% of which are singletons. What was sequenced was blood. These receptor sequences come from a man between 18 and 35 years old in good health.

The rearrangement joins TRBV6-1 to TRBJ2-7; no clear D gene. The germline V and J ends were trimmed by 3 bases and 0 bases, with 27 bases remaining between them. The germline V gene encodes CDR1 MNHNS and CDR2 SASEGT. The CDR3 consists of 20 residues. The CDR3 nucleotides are TGTGCCAGCAGTGAGCCCCCTCTTATACGTTGGTCCGGCGGCTCCTACGAGCAGTACTTC. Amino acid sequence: CASSEPPLIRWSGGSYEQYF.

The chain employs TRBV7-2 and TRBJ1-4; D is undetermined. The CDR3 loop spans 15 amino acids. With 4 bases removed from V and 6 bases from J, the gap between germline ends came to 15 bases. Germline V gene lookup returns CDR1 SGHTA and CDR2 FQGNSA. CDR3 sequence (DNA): TGTGCCAGCAGCTCAAACAGAGGCTCGTATGAAAAACTGTTTTTT. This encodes CASSSNRGSYEKLFF.

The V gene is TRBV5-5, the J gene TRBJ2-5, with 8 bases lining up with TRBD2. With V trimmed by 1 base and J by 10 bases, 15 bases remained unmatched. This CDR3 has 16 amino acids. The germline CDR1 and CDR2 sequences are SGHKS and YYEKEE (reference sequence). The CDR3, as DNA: TGTGCCAGCAGCTTGAGGGTGGGAGTAGCGGGGCCCATCCAGTACTTC. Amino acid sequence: CASSLRVGVAGPIQYF.

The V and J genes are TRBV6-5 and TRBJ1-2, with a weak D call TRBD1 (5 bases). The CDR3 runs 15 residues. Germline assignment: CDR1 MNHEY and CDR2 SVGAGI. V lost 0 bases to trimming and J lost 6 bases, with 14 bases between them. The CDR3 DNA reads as TGTGCCAGCAGTTACTCTTTGGGACGGGTCCATGGCTACACCTTC. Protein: CASSYSLGRVHGYTF.

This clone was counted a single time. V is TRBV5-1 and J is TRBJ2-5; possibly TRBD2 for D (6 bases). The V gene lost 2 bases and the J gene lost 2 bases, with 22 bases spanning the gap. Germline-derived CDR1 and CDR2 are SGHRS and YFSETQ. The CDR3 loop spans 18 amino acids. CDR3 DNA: TGCGCCAGCAGCTTCAGTTCGTCGGGCGGGGCCATACAAGAGACCCAGTACTTC. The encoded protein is CASSFSSSGGAIQETQYF.